The 18 T cell receptor beta chains in this list originate from one sample, sequenced in a study of a mutant IDH1 vaccine in newly diagnosed glioma (dated by TCRdb to the early 2020s). Their cognate antigens are unknown. Library preparation used the immunoSEQ multiplex PCR assay. In its TCRdb copy, this immuneACCESS table keeps in-frame sequences only and misses some clones. Where compared with another copy, unresolved V genes explain less than half of these, and the others have no known cause. Across this sample there are tens of thousands of clones, with roughly 84% seen only once. About 4.3% of the sample lies in the top ten. The label giving this sample's time point can be read as: week 47, end of study. Each vaccine dose was 300 ug of a 20-mer mutant IDH1 peptide in Montanide, given subcutaneously with topical imiquimod. This specimen consisted of PBMCs, obtained from a glioma patient whose treatment included an IDH1 peptide vaccine. The receptors here all came from a woman aged 30 to 39 with glioma. Some clones in this sample may be carry-over from other donors' samples.

The chain carries TRBV7-9 and TRBJ1-2; D is possibly TRBD1 (6 bases). The germline CDR1 and CDR2 sequences are SEHNR and FQNEAQ (reference sequence). This CDR3 has 14 amino acids. Deletions cut 7 bases from V and 3 bases from J, with 15 bases between. The CDR3 DNA reads TGTGCCAGCAAAGGGGGGCGCTTTTACTATGGCTACACCTTC. Its protein product is CASKGGRFYYGYTF. Supplemented by reference TRBV7-9 and TRBJ1-2, the full variable domain reads DTGVSQNPRHKITKRGQNVTFRCDPISEHNRLYWYRQTLGQGPEFLTYFQNEAQLEKSRLLSDRFSAERPKGSFSTLEIQRTEQGDSAMYLCASKGGRFYYGYTFGSGTRLTVV.

The chain has TRBV6-6 and TRBJ1-1; D not certain. Germline values: CDR1 MNHNY, CDR2 SVGAGI (reference sequence). The CDR3 runs to 13 residues. Trimming cost V 5 bases and J 4 bases, with 11 bases left between them. CDR3 sequence: CASSPLGGTEAFF. Written as DNA, the CDR3 is TGTGCCAGCAGTCCCCTGGGTGGCACTGAAGCTTTCTTT.

The chain carries TRBV18 and TRBJ2-1, with 14 bases lining up with TRBD2. The CDR3 consists of 15 residues. Germline V CDR1 and CDR2: KGHSH, LQKENI. With 3 bases clipped from V and 5 bases from J, the junction kept 0 bases outside the gene matches. The CDR3 coding sequence is TGTGCCAGCTCACCGACTAGCGGGAGGGACAATGAGCAGTTCTTC. The encoded protein is CASSPTSGRDNEQFF.

This clone was recorded a few times. V usage is TRBV30 and J usage is TRBJ1-5; D is ambiguous. V lost 2 bases and J 3 bases, leaving 8 bases between the germline ends. There are 13 residues in the CDR3. Germline loops: CDR1 GTSNPN, CDR2 SVGIG (reference sequence). The CDR3 bases are TGTGCCTGGAGTCGGGGAGACAATCAGCCCCAGCATTTT. Its protein is CAWSRGDNQPQHF.

The chain carries TRBV10-3 and TRBJ1-1; 7 bases line up with TRBD1. The CDR3 is 12 amino acids. Trimming cost V 8 bases and J 5 bases; bases outside gene matches: 5. Per the germline V gene, CDR1 is ENHRY and CDR2 is SYGVKD. CDR3 nucleotides: TGTGCCATCGGGGCAGGGGGAACTGAAGCTTTCTTT. Translation gives CAIGAGGTEAFF.

This clone was counted a few times. The rearrangement joins TRBV19 to TRBJ2-5; 7 bases are shared with TRBD2. The CDR3 runs to 15 residues. The V and J ends lost 6 bases and 2 bases, in that order; junction bases with no gene match: 9. The germline V gene has CDR1 LNHDA and CDR2 SQIVND (reference sequence). CDR3 nucleotide sequence: TGTGCCAGTAGAATGGGGTGGCGGGAGCAAGAGACCCAGTACTTC. It encodes CASRMGWREQETQYF.

The rearrangement joins TRBV4-2 to TRBJ2-2; D unclear. The CDR3 has 15 amino acids. V was cut by 4 bases and J by 4 bases, with 13 bases left in between. Germline assignment: CDR1 LGHNA and CDR2 YNFKEQ. The CDR3 nucleotides are TGTGCCAGCAGCCCCCGAGCTCGCATCACCGGGGAGCTGTTTTTT. Protein product: CASSPRARITGELFF.

This clone has a handful of counts. The chain employs TRBV6-5 and TRBJ1-1; D is uncertain. Deletions cut 2 bases from V and 1 base from J, with 8 bases between. Germline V gene data show CDR1 as MNHEY and CDR2 as SVGAGI. The CDR3 extends over 14 amino acids. CDR3 in amino acids: CASSYEETNTEAFF. DNA for the CDR3: TGTGCCAGCAGTTACGAGGAGACGAACACTGAAGCTTTCTTT.

The chain employs TRBV2 and TRBJ1-4; 9 bases agree with TRBD1. J was trimmed by 8 bases and V by 11 bases; bases with no gene match: 9. The CDR3 is 13 residues long. Looked up from germline, CDR1 is SNHLY and CDR2 is FYNNEI. CDR3 amino acids: CAGSGTGTEKLFF. As DNA, the CDR3 is TGTGCCGGATCCGGGACAGGGACGGAAAAACTGTTTTTT. The entire variable domain, with the rest obtained from reference TRBV2 and TRBJ1-4, is as follows: EPEVTQTPSHQVTQMGQEVILRCVPISNHLYFYWYRQILGQKVEFLVSFYNNEISEKSEIFDDQFSVERPDGSNFTLKIRSTKLEDSAMYFCAGSGTGTEKLFFGSGTQLSVL.

The gene calls are TRBV9 and TRBJ2-7; TRBD1 agrees at 7 bases. CDR1 and CDR2 from the germline V gene are SGDLS and YYNGEE. The V segment lost 4 bases and the J segment 0 bases; nucleotides outside the gene matches: 7. The CDR3 is 15 amino acids. Written as DNA, the CDR3 is TGTGCCAGCAGCAAGGGGGCCGTGGGCTCCTACGAGCAGTACTTC. This codes for CASSKGAVGSYEQYF.

The chain joins TRBV9 to TRBJ2-7, with a weak D call TRBD1 (5 bases). CDR1 is SGDLS and CDR2 is YYNGEE in the germline V gene. There are 14 residues in the CDR3. V gave up 4 bases and J gave up 6 bases, with 17 bases separating them. The CDR3 coding sequence is TGTGCCAGCAGCCCAAGTCAGGGTTTCGCCGAGCAGTACTTC. Translating gives CASSPSQGFAEQYF.

The chain couples TRBV14 to TRBJ2-5; D is ambiguous. Trimming pared 2 bases from V and 0 bases from J, leaving 4 bases between. The V gene's germline CDR1 is SGHDN and CDR2 FVKESK. The length of the CDR3 is 13 residues. The CDR3 reads CASSQRHQETQYF. As DNA, the CDR3 is TGTGCCAGCAGCCAAAGGCACCAAGAGACCCAGTACTTC.

The DNA of the CDR3 is TGCGCCAGCAGCCGCGGGGGGACAGTTAACTCCTACGAGCAGTACTTC. The encoded protein is CASSRGGTVNSYEQYF. The chain is built from TRBV5-1 and TRBJ2-7; D might be TRBD2 (8 bases). The CDR3 consists of 16 residues. Germline CDR1 reads SGHRS; CDR2 reads YFSETQ. V dropped 4 bases and J dropped 0 bases, with 17 bases sitting between them.

V and J are TRBV5-1 and TRBJ2-3, with D perhaps matching TRBD1 or TRBD2 (6 bases each). The CDR3 is made up of 14 amino acids. In germline, CDR1 is SGHRS, CDR2 YFSETQ. V was cut by 4 bases and J by 2 bases, with 11 bases left in between. CDR3 in DNA: TGCGCCAGCAGCCGGGGGCAGAACACAGATACGCAGTATTTT. This encodes CASSRGQNTDTQYF.

The CDR3 coding sequence is TGCGCCAGCAGCTTGGATCCCCTCTACGAGCAGTACTTC. This translates into CASSLDPLYEQYF. The chain combines TRBV5-1 with TRBJ2-7, with unresolved D. There are 13 residues in the CDR3. Per germline, CDR1 SGHRS and CDR2 YFSETQ. Deletions cut 0 bases from V and 3 bases from J, with 7 bases between.

The rearrangement uses TRBV7-6 and TRBJ1-2; 9 bases line up with TRBD1. In germline, CDR1 is SGHVS, CDR2 FNYEAQ. Trimming removed 5 bases from V and 5 bases from J; junction bases left unmatched: 9. The CDR3 is 15 amino acids. CDR3 sequence reads: CASSPDAGTGYGYTF. The CDR3 region has the DNA TGTGCCAGCAGCCCCGACGCCGGGACAGGGTATGGCTACACCTTC.

The chain is built from TRBV11-2 and TRBJ2-5; 9 bases align to TRBD2. Per the germline V gene, CDR1 is SGHAT and CDR2 is FQNNGV. V lost 3 bases and J lost 5; bases outside the gene matches: 4. The CDR3 contains 14 residues. CDR3 sequence: CASSLGLAGETQYF. The CDR3 coding sequence is TGTGCCAGCAGCTTGGGCCTAGCGGGGGAGACCCAGTACTTC.

The CDR3 here is CASSIWARTNQPQHF. The CDR3 coding sequence is TGTGCCAGTAGTATTTGGGCACGTACCAATCAGCCCCAGCATTTT. The V gene is TRBV19, the J gene TRBJ1-5; no definite D call. Germline V gene lookup returns CDR1 LNHDA and CDR2 SQIVND (reference sequence). V was trimmed by 3 bases and J by 3 bases, leaving 12 bases between them. CDR3 length: 15 residues.